This T cell receptor beta chain is from a study of technical replicates of blood from a handful of donors. CDR1 and CDR2 (germline): SGHNT, YYREEE (reference sequence). V trimming: 1 base; J trimming: 9 bases; junction bases outside the gene matches: 15. The CDR3 length is 16 residues. The assay was immunoSEQ multiplex PCR, and TCRdb's table has in-frame clones only and misses some. The data contain under 90,000 clones, roughly 96% of them singletons. The rearrangement uses TRBV5-4 and TRBJ2-7; TRBD1 aligns across 8 bases. The receptor was derived from a human donor in good health. The sequencing sample was made of T cells isolated from PBMCs. In nucleotides, the CDR3 is TGTGCCAGCAGCTTGATGGGGACAGGTCATACGAAAGGGCAGTACTTC. This translates into CASSLMGTGHTKGQYF.